Listed below are T cell receptor beta chains from one sample, sequenced in a study of CD8+ T cells in alopecia areata. The data were produced by immunoSEQ multiplex PCR, yet TCRdb's version contains in-frame clones alone and is incomplete. The sample lists 90,000 to 150,000 clones, 50% to 55% seen once, with just over 0.45% in the top ten. Source: CD4+ T cells sorted from blood, taken at week 4, from a patient treated with tofacitinib. The receptors stem from a human donor with alopecia areata. The CDR3 runs from the conserved cysteine through the conserved F or W. Each record gives: V gene, D gene, clone size, J gene, CDR3 protein, CDR3 DNA. D genes are given only for firm matches. Size is stated for part of the rows, as once, few or many counts, or as a class when the clone is expanded.

TRBV29-1	NA	once	TRBJ1-5	CSVAMMFDQPQHF	TGCAGCGTTGCTATGATGTTTGATCAGCCCCAGCATTTT
TRBV10-3	NA	few	TRBJ2-7	CAAGGSYEQYF	TGTGCCGCCGGGGGCTCCTACGAGCAGTACTTC
TRBV27	NA	few	TRBJ2-2	CASSWGRGGADTGELFF	TGTGCCAGCAGTTGGGGCAGGGGCGGGGCGGACACCGGGGAGCTGTTTTTT
TRBV2	NA	few	TRBJ2-1	CASSPQGGGYEQFF	TGTGCCAGCAGTCCACAGGGAGGTGGGTATGAGCAGTTCTTC
TRBV5-4	NA	NA	TRBJ1-2	CASSLRGAYGYTF	TGTGCCAGCAGCCTACGGGGGGCCTATGGCTACACCTTC
TRBV5-1	TRBD2	NA	TRBJ2-5	CASSSSGRGQETQYF	TGCGCCAGCAGCAGCAGCGGGAGAGGTCAAGAGACCCAGTACTTC
TRBV2	NA	NA	TRBJ1-1	CASRGPGGTEAFF	TGTGCCAGCAGGGGGCCTGGTGGCACTGAAGCTTTCTTT
TRBV29-1	NA	few	TRBJ2-2	CSVFANRGLSTGELFF	TGCAGCGTTTTTGCAAATCGAGGCCTCTCGACCGGGGAGCTGTTTTTT
TRBV30	NA	NA	TRBJ2-7	CAWSPGSYEQYF	TGTGCCTGGAGTCCAGGGTCCTACGAGCAGTACTTC
TRBV30	NA	NA	TRBJ2-4	CAWSVPSGVAAKNIQYF	TGTGCCTGGAGTGTACCGTCCGGGGTGGCAGCCAAAAACATTCAGTACTTC
TRBV5-1	NA	NA	TRBJ2-1	CASSSDSGINEQFF	TGCGCCAGCAGTTCCGATTCGGGGATAAATGAGCAGTTCTTC
TRBV5-1	NA	NA	TRBJ2-3	CASSLGHADTQYF	TGCGCCAGCAGCTTGGGACACGCAGATACGCAGTATTTT
TRBV6-5	NA	NA	TRBJ1-2	CASRPDSRGRGYTF	TGTGCCAGCAGGCCGGACTCCCGTGGGAGGGGCTACACCTTC
TRBV29-1	NA	once	TRBJ1-1	CSVAGGRGGSTEAFF	TGCAGCGTTGCCGGGGGCAGGGGAGGAAGCACTGAAGCTTTCTTT
TRBV5-1	TRBD1	NA	TRBJ2-7	CASSPPDRVHEQYF	TGCGCCAGCAGCCCCCCGGACAGGGTCCACGAGCAGTACTTC
TRBV29-1	NA	NA	TRBJ2-1	CSVVGSYNEQFF	TGCAGCGTTGTAGGCTCCTACAATGAGCAGTTCTTC
TRBV29-1	NA	NA	TRBJ1-4	CSVEEGDGEKLFF	TGCAGCGTTGAGGAGGGGGATGGAGAAAAACTGTTTTTT
TRBV29-1	NA	few	TRBJ2-7	CSVGLNSYEQYF	TGCAGCGTCGGACTAAATTCCTACGAGCAGTACTTC
TRBV2	NA	NA	TRBJ1-1	CASSSTGGGTEAFF	TGTGCCAGCAGTTCGACAGGTGGCGGCACTGAAGCTTTCTTT
TRBV5-4	TRBD2	NA	TRBJ2-1	CASSRWTSGYNEQFF	TGTGCCAGCAGCCGCTGGACTAGCGGTTACAATGAGCAGTTCTTC
TRBV30	TRBD1	NA	TRBJ1-2	CAWGILGQIYGYTF	TGTGCCTGGGGCATCCTGGGACAGATCTATGGCTACACCTTC
TRBV30	NA	NA	TRBJ1-3	CAWSVSGNTIYF	TGTGCCTGGAGTGTATCGGGAAACACCATATATTTT
TRBV30	NA	few	TRBJ1-1	CAWSPRQSAGAFF	TGTGCCTGGAGTCCCCGACAGTCTGCTGGGGCTTTCTTT
TRBV29-1	TRBD1	NA	TRBJ1-2	CSVGDRTSYGYTF	TGCAGCGTTGGGGACAGGACCTCCTATGGCTACACCTTC
TRBV10-3	NA	NA	TRBJ1-4	CAISERLTNEKLFF	TGTGCCATCAGTGAGCGACTGACAAATGAAAAACTGTTTTTT
TRBV25-1	NA	NA	TRBJ1-2	CASSRGATYGYTF	TGTGCCAGCAGTCGAGGAGCTACCTATGGCTACACCTTC
TRBV29-1	NA	NA	TRBJ2-7	CSVETKGRIYEQYF	TGCAGCGTTGAGACAAAGGGACGAATCTACGAGCAGTACTTC
TRBV30	TRBD2	few	TRBJ2-6	CAYLRSGVVYGANVLTF	TGTGCCTACCTCCGGAGCGGGGTAGTGTATGGGGCCAACGTCCTGACTTTC
TRBV2	TRBD1	NA	TRBJ2-7	CASRSGTGGFHEQYF	TGTGCCAGCAGGAGCGGGACAGGGGGCTTCCACGAGCAGTACTTC
TRBV29-1	TRBD1	NA	TRBJ1-1	CSVEGVQGAPYTEAFF	TGCAGCGTTGAAGGGGTTCAGGGGGCGCCGTACACTGAAGCTTTCTTT
TRBV6-5	TRBD2	NA	TRBJ2-1	CASKGLAGYNEQFF	TGTGCCAGCAAAGGACTAGCGGGCTACAATGAGCAGTTCTTC
TRBV5-1	NA	NA	TRBJ1-1	CASREKADLIRNTEAFF	TGCGCCAGCAGGGAGAAGGCAGACTTAATAAGGAACACTGAAGCTTTCTTT
TRBV5-1	NA	NA	TRBJ2-5	CASSLRTDGETQYF	TGCGCCAGCAGCTTAAGGACCGATGGAGAGACCCAGTACTTC